Below, 10 T cell receptor beta chains from the same sample are listed, as sequenced in a study of T cells in Graves' hyperthyroidism and ophthalmopathy. RNA transcripts were the template for amplifying TCR beta CDR3 regions. First-round RT-PCR targeting the TCR CDR3 was performed with the HTBI primer set. One entry per CDR3 protein results from TCRdb running MiXCR on the multiplex PCR reads. The sample lists more than 500,000 distinct CDR3 sequences; around 15% were seen once. The sample comprised blood. These receptors were collected from a woman younger than 45 with Graves' hyperthyroidism.

V usage is TRBV28 and J usage is TRBJ1-1, with 7 bases that match TRBD1. This CDR3 is built from 14 residues. After removal of 5 bases from V and 6 bases from J, the junction contained 9 bases not matched to a gene. In germline, CDR1 is MDHEN, CDR2 SYDVKM. The CDR3 DNA reads as TGTGCCAGCAGTGAATATGTGGGACAGCCTGAAGCTTTCTTT. Protein product: CASSEYVGQPEAFF. The entire variable domain, with the rest obtained from reference TRBV28 and TRBJ1-1, is as follows: DVKVTQSSRYLVKRTGEKVFLECVQDMDHENMFWYRQDPGLGLRLIYFSYDVKMKEKGDIPEGYSVSREKKERFSLILESASTNQTSMYLCASSEYVGQPEAFFGQGTRLTVV.

This rearrangement joins TRBV6-5 to TRBJ1-4, with 7 bases identical to TRBD1. The CDR3 runs to 15 residues. Trimming removed 1 base from V and 4 bases from J; junction bases left unmatched: 3. The germline V gene has CDR1 MNHEY and CDR2 SVGAGI. The CDR3 reads CASSYLGQSNEKLFF. The CDR3 nucleotides read TGTGCCAGCAGTTACTTGGGACAGAGTAATGAAAAACTGTTTTTT.

DNA for the CDR3: TGTGCCAGCAGCTTAGTTCGGCGTGGGCCCTACGAGCAGTACTTC. The encoded protein is CASSLVRRGPYEQYF. The chain uses TRBV7-8 and TRBJ2-7; D not certain. Germline lookup yields CDR1 SGHVS and CDR2 FQNEAQ. The CDR3 is made up of 15 amino acids. The germline V and J ends were trimmed by 1 base and 2 bases, with 12 bases remaining between them.

The chain carries TRBV28 and TRBJ1-1; TRBD1 aligns across 9 bases. The CDR3 loop spans 16 amino acids. J lost 1 base, V lost 6 bases, and 9 bases had no gene match. CDR1 and CDR2 (germline): MDHEN, SYDVKM. Here the CDR3 reads CASSLGQGRRNTEAFF. The CDR3 nucleotides are TGTGCCAGCAGCCTAGGACAGGGGAGGAGGAACACTGAAGCTTTCTTT.

This rearrangement joins TRBV2 to TRBJ2-3, with 9 bases that match TRBD2. J gave up 2 bases and V 3 bases, and 18 bases lay outside the gene matches. Germline V lookup: CDR1 SNHLY, CDR2 FYNNEI. The CDR3 spans 20 residues. The CDR3 nucleotides are TGTGCCAGCAGTGACGCCCGACCAGCGGGGGGTTACCCGAACACAGATACGCAGTATTTT. Translation gives CASSDARPAGGYPNTDTQYF.

The CDR3 sequence is CASSPGQGGQETQYF. The CDR3, as DNA: TGTGCCAGCTCACCAGGACAGGGAGGCCAAGAGACCCAGTACTTC. This chain joins TRBV18 and TRBJ2-5, with 8 bases aligning to TRBD1. The CDR3 has 15 amino acids. Looked up from germline, CDR1 is KGHSH and CDR2 is LQKENI. Trimming took 2 bases from V and 1 from J; bases not matched to a gene: 3.

The rearrangement uses TRBV18 and TRBJ1-1; unclear D gene. With 2 bases removed from V and 0 bases from J, the gap between germline ends came to 13 bases. The CDR3 spans 16 residues. The germline gives CDR1 KGHSH, CDR2 LQKENI. The CDR3 DNA follows: TGTGCCAGCTCACCATGGACCCATAATCTGAACACTGAAGCTTTCTTT. It specifies CASSPWTHNLNTEAFF.

This clonotype was found many times. V and J are TRBV28 and TRBJ2-7, with D perhaps assigned TRBD1 or TRBD2 (5 bases each). The CDR3 loop spans 13 amino acids. Between the trimmed V and J ends, which lost 7 bases and 6 bases, there was a span of 16 bases. From germline, CDR1 is MDHEN and CDR2 SYDVKM. CDR3 bases: TGTGCCAGCACTTTCCCTCAGGGAGCCGAGCAGTACTTC. It yields the protein CASTFPQGAEQYF.

There are many counts of this clonotype. The chain combines TRBV20-1 with TRBJ2-7, with unresolved D. Trimming took 3 bases from V and 1 from J, leaving 7 bases between them. CDR1 and CDR2 (germline): DFQATT, SNEGSKA (reference sequence). This CDR3 has 12 amino acids. As DNA, the CDR3 is TGCAGTGCTAGGAGGAGTTCCTACGAGCAGTACTTC. Translating gives CSARRSSYEQYF.

This clonotype was counted at least ten times. The V gene is TRBV11-2, the J gene TRBJ2-3, with 10 bases that match TRBD2. V dropped 5 bases and J dropped 3; count of bases not matched to a gene: 5. In germline, CDR1 is SGHAT, CDR2 FQNNGV. The CDR3 totals 15 residues. Here the CDR3 reads CASSPGTSETDTQYF. The CDR3 DNA reads as TGTGCCAGCAGCCCCGGGACTAGCGAAACAGATACGCAGTATTTT.